The rows below give T cell receptor beta chains drawn from one sample of a study of blood T cell repertoires in COVID-19. The data were produced by immunoSEQ multiplex PCR, yet TCRdb's version contains in-frame clones alone and is incomplete. Among approximately 90,000 clones listed, 85% were seen once. The sample was peripheral blood. These receptors were taken from a man of 80 years or more with acute or convalescent COVID-19. The CDR3 runs from the conserved cysteine through the conserved F or W. Fields, in order: V gene, clone size, D gene, J gene, CDR3 DNA, CDR3 protein. A D gene is named only where the DNA matches it firmly. Clone sizes are given selectively: once, few, many, or a class where the clone is expanded.

TRBV7-9	NA	NA	TRBJ2-3	TGTGCCAGCAGCCGAGGACAGACTAGCACAGATACGCAGTATTTT	CASSRGQTSTDTQYF
TRBV6-5	once	NA	TRBJ2-1	TGTGCCAGCAGTTCCCCTGGGCGGGAATCCTACAATGAGCAGTTCTTC	CASSSPGRESYNEQFF
TRBV28	NA	TRBD1	TRBJ2-5	TGTGCCAGCAGCTCGGACAGGGGTAAGACCCAGTACTTC	CASSSDRGKTQYF
TRBV2	NA	NA	TRBJ2-7	TGTGCCAGCAGTGAAGTTTTCAACGAGCAGTACTTC	CASSEVFNEQYF
TRBV27	NA	TRBD2	TRBJ2-7	TGTGCCAGCAATTCCGGACTAGCGGGAGGTGAGCAGTACTTC	CASNSGLAGGEQYF
TRBV7-3	NA	TRBD2	TRBJ2-7	TGTGCCAGCAGCTTAAGCGGACTAGCGGGAGTAGAGGAGCAGTACTTC	CASSLSGLAGVEEQYF
TRBV15	NA	NA	TRBJ1-5	TGTGCCACCAGCAGTCAGGGGCAGGGCAATCAGCCCCAGCATTTT	CATSSQGQGNQPQHF
TRBV5-1	NA	NA	TRBJ2-5	TGCGCCAGCAGCATAACAGGGAACTGGGAGACCCAGTACTTC	CASSITGNWETQYF
TRBV18	NA	NA	TRBJ2-7	TGTGCCAGCTCACCATACTCAGGGAAAACCTACGAGCAGTACTTC	CASSPYSGKTYEQYF
TRBV28	NA	TRBD1	TRBJ1-2	TGTGCCAGCACTCTGGCGAACAGGGGGCGCCGGTATGGCTACACCTTC	CASTLANRGRRYGYTF
TRBV20-1	NA	NA	TRBJ2-5	TGCAGTGCTAGTACGCTAGCGAGCCAAGAGACCCAGTACTTC	CSASTLASQETQYF
TRBV7-2	NA	TRBD1	TRBJ1-5	TGTGCCAGCAGCTTAGAGGGGACAGGGGCCTCATGGCCCCAGCATTTT	CASSLEGTGASWPQHF
TRBV10-1	NA	NA	TRBJ2-1	TGCGCCAGCAGTAAACAGGGAGATGAGCAGTTCTTC	CASSKQGDEQFF
TRBV10-3	NA	TRBD1	TRBJ1-2	TGTGCCATCAGTGCGGACAGGGACTATGGCTACACCTTC	CAISADRDYGYTF
TRBV19	NA	NA	TRBJ1-5	TGTGCCAGTAGTACAGCAATGGGGGGGTATAGCAATCAGCCCCAGCATTTT	CASSTAMGGYSNQPQHF
TRBV3-1/TRBV3-2	NA	NA	TRBJ2-2	TGTGCCAGCAGCCAAGGGTCAGTCACCGGGGAGCTGTTTTTT	CASSQGSVTGELFF
TRBV7-9	once	NA	TRBJ2-6	TGTGCCAGCAGCTCAGGGACGGGAGACTCTGGGGCCAACGTCCTGACTTTC	CASSSGTGDSGANVLTF
TRBV2	NA	TRBD2	TRBJ2-2	TGTGCCAGCAGTGAAGTAGCGGGAGTCACCGGGGAGCTGTTTTTT	CASSEVAGVTGELFF
TRBV6-2/TRBV6-3	once	TRBD1	TRBJ1-1	TGTGCCAGCAGTCGAGGGGGCCGAGGCGCTGAAGCTTTCTTT	CASSRGGRGAEAFF
TRBV20-1	NA	NA	TRBJ2-5	TGCAGTGCTGGTGGGCTAGCCCAAGAGACCCAGTACTTC	CSAGGLAQETQYF
TRBV11-3	NA	TRBD1	TRBJ2-6	TGTGCCAGCAGCCCGGGACAGGGAAGTTCTGGGGCCAACGTCCTGACTTTC	CASSPGQGSSGANVLTF
TRBV5-6	NA	TRBD2	TRBJ2-7	TGTGCCAGCAGCCCCTCTAGCGGGGGAGCCTGGGAGCAGTACTTC	CASSPSSGGAWEQYF
TRBV5-8	NA	TRBD2	TRBJ2-2	TGTGCCAGCAGCCGCACACGTTGGGGGGGAAGCGGGGAGCTGTTTTTT	CASSRTRWGGSGELFF
TRBV3-1/TRBV3-2	few	NA	TRBJ2-7	TGTGCCAGCAGCTCACAGGGAGCCCTGCAGTACTTC	CASSSQGALQYF
TRBV19	NA	TRBD1	TRBJ1-4	TGTGCCACCTCCTTGGGACAGGGGACGGAAAAACTGTTTTTT	CATSLGQGTEKLFF
TRBV6-5	NA	NA	TRBJ2-1	TGTGCCAGCAGCCAGGGGTACAATGAGCAGTTCTTC	CASSQGYNEQFF